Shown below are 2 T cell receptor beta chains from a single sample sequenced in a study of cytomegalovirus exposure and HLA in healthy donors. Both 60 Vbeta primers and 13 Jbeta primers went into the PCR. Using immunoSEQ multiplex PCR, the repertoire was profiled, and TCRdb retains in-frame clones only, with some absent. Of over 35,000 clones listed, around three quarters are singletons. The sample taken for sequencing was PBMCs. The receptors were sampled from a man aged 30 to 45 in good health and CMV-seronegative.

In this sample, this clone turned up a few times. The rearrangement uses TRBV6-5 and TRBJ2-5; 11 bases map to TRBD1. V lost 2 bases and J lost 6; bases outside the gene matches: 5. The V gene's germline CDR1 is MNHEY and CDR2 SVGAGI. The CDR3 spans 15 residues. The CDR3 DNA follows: TGTGCCAGCAGTTACGGGACAGGGGGGCAAAAGACCCAGTACTTC. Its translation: CASSYGTGGQKTQYF.

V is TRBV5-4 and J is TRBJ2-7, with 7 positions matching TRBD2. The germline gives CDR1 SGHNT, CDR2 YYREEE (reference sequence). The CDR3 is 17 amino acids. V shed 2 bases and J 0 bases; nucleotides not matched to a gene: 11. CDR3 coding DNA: TGTGCCAGCAGCTTTAGTGCGTCTAGCGGAAGCTCCTACGAGCAGTACTTC. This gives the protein CASSFSASSGSSYEQYF.